The clone carrying this T cell receptor (beta chain) showed up many times. This specimen comes from a study of T-cell memory formation after mild COVID-19. TCRdb analysed the 5' RACE reads with MiXCR anew, one entry per CDR3 protein. Of some 30,000 distinct CDR3 sequences listed, about 8% were seen once; the top ten hold approximately 14%. Germline values: CDR1 SGDLS, CDR2 YYNGEE. This CDR3 comprises 15 residues. V shed 4 bases and J 2 bases; nucleotides not matched to a gene: 6. V usage is TRBV9 and J usage is TRBJ2-1; 7 bases match TRBD1. The source is an adult woman who had mild COVID-19 (a few samples of this study predate the infection). Cell type and time point are not known. The sample consisted of PBMCs or a T cell subset sorted from them (not recorded which). The CDR3 sequence: CASSTSGQPYNEQFF. The CDR3 DNA is TGTGCCAGCAGCACCTCGGGACAGCCCTACAATGAGCAGTTCTTC. Full variable domain (rest looked up from reference TRBV9 and TRBJ2-1): DSGVTQTPKHLITATGQRVTLRCSPRSGDLSVYWYQQSLDQGLQFLIQYYNGEERAKGNILERFSAQQFPDLHSELNLSSLELGDSALYFCASSTSGQPYNEQFFGPGTRLTVL.